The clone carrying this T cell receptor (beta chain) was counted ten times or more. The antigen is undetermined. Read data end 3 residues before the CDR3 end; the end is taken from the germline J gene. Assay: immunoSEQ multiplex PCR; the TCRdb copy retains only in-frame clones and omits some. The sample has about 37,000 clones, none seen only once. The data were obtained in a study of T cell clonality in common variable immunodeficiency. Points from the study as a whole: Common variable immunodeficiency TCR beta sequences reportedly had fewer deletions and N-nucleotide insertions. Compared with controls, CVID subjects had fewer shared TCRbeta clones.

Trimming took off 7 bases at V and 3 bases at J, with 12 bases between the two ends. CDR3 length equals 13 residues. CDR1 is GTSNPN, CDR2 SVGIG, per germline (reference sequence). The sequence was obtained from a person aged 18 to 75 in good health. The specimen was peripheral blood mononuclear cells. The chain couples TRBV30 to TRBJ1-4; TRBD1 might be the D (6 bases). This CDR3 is CASRGTSNEKLFF. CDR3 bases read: TGTGCCTCCAGGGGCACTTCTAATGAAAAA.